The clone carrying this T cell receptor beta chain was seen more than once but under ten times. This specimen belongs to a study of blood T cell repertoires in COVID-19. This CDR3 has 13 amino acids. Deletions cut 5 bases from V and 3 bases from J, with 10 bases between. Germline assignment: CDR1 SGHTA and CDR2 FQGTGA. TCRdb keeps only in-frame clones here, not all; method: immunoSEQ multiplex PCR. The sample carries about 150,000 clones, roughly 80% recorded once. Sequenced material: peripheral blood. The TCR originated in a woman aged 60-75 years with COVID-19, enrolled during active disease. The chain links TRBV7-3 to TRBJ1-1; no firm D call. The chain's CDR3 is CASSPRRDTEAFF. As DNA, the CDR3 is TGTGCCAGCAGCCCCCGGCGGGACACTGAAGCTTTCTTT.